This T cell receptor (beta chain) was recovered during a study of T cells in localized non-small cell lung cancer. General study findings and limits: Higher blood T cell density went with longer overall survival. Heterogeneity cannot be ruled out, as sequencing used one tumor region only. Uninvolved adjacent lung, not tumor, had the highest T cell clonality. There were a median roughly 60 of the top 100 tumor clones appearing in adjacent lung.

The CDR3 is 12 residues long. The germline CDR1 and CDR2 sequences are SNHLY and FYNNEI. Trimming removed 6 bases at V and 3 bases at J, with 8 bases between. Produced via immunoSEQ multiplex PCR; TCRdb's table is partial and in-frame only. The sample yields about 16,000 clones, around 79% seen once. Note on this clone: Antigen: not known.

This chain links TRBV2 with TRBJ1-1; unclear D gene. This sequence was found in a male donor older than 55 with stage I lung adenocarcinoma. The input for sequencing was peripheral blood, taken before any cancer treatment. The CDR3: CASRGWDTEAFF. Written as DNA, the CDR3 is TGTGCCAGCAGGGGGTGGGACACTGAAGCTTTCTTT.